Listed below are T cell receptor beta chains from one sample, sequenced in a study of OX40 agonist ivuxolimab in advanced cancers. Using immunoSEQ multiplex PCR, the repertoire was profiled, and TCRdb retains in-frame clones only, with some absent. The sample has 60,000 to 75,000 clones; approximately 85% are singletons. The input for sequencing was CD4+ or CD8+ T cells sorted from blood, taken in a trial of the OX40 agonist ivuxolimab. All receptors come from an adult with an advanced solid tumor such as melanoma, head and neck, liver or kidney cancer. The CDR3 runs from the conserved cysteine through the conserved F or W. The order of the fields is clone size, CDR3 length, J gene, D gene, V gene, CDR3 protein, CDR3 DNA. A D gene is named only where the DNA matches it firmly. Only part of the rows carry a size: once, few, many, or a class if the clone is expanded.

clone_size: -
cdr3_length: 12
j_call: TRBJ1-2
d_call: TRBD1
v_call: TRBV25-1
cdr3_aa: CASSGTGYGYTF
cdr3_nt: TGTGCCAGCAGTGGGACAGGGTATGGCTACACCTTC

clone_size: -
cdr3_length: 16
j_call: TRBJ2-3
d_call: -
v_call: TRBV5-1
cdr3_aa: CASSLLANPSTDTQYF
cdr3_nt: TGCGCCAGCAGCTTGCTAGCAAACCCTAGCACAGATACGCAGTATTTT

clone_size: -
cdr3_length: 16
j_call: TRBJ2-7
d_call: TRBD2
v_call: TRBV30
cdr3_aa: CAGTSGRLSRTYEQYF
cdr3_nt: TGTGCCGGGACTAGCGGGAGACTTTCCAGGACCTACGAGCAGTACTTC

clone_size: -
cdr3_length: 13
j_call: TRBJ1-1
d_call: -
v_call: TRBV16
cdr3_aa: CASSQFRNTEAFF
cdr3_nt: TGTGCCAGCAGCCAATTTCGGAACACTGAAGCTTTCTTT

clone_size: -
cdr3_length: 16
j_call: TRBJ1-2
d_call: -
v_call: TRBV15
cdr3_aa: CATSKRAQLPWDGYTF
cdr3_nt: TGTGCCACCAGCAAACGGGCCCAGTTACCTTGGGATGGCTACACCTTC

clone_size: -
cdr3_length: 14
j_call: TRBJ1-2
d_call: -
v_call: TRBV7-9
cdr3_aa: CASSPPELVIGYTF
cdr3_nt: TGTGCCAGCAGCCCCCCTGAGCTTGTTATTGGCTACACCTTC

clone_size: -
cdr3_length: 15
j_call: TRBJ2-1
d_call: -
v_call: TRBV30
cdr3_aa: CAWSVRPGAYNEQFF
cdr3_nt: TGTGCCTGGAGTGTAAGGCCGGGAGCCTACAATGAGCAGTTCTTC

clone_size: -
cdr3_length: 13
j_call: TRBJ2-3
d_call: -
v_call: TRBV6-1
cdr3_aa: CASSEQGWDTQYF
cdr3_nt: TGTGCCAGCAGTGAACAGGGTTGGGATACGCAGTATTTT

clone_size: -
cdr3_length: 14
j_call: TRBJ2-7
d_call: TRBD1
v_call: TRBV28
cdr3_aa: CASSLGTEIYEQYF
cdr3_nt: TGTGCCAGCAGTTTAGGGACAGAGATCTACGAGCAGTACTTC

clone_size: -
cdr3_length: 15
j_call: TRBJ2-1
d_call: -
v_call: TRBV5-5
cdr3_aa: CASSLGAGIYNEQFF
cdr3_nt: TGTGCCAGCAGCTTGGGAGCTGGCATTTACAATGAGCAGTTCTTC

clone_size: -
cdr3_length: 13
j_call: TRBJ1-2
d_call: TRBD1
v_call: TRBV6-5
cdr3_aa: CASRGGGGYGYTF
cdr3_nt: TGTGCCAGCAGAGGGGGCGGTGGCTATGGCTACACCTTC

clone_size: -
cdr3_length: 13
j_call: TRBJ1-3
d_call: -
v_call: TRBV28
cdr3_aa: CASSQRNPNTIYF
cdr3_nt: TGTGCCAGCAGCCAGAGAAACCCCAACACCATATATTTT

clone_size: -
cdr3_length: 11
j_call: TRBJ2-2
d_call: -
v_call: TRBV7-2
cdr3_aa: CASSFSRELFF
cdr3_nt: TGTGCCAGCAGCTTTTCCAGGGAGCTGTTTTTT

clone_size: -
cdr3_length: 14
j_call: TRBJ2-7
d_call: TRBD2
v_call: TRBV30
cdr3_aa: CAWNSLAGAYEQYF
cdr3_nt: TGTGCCTGGAACTCCTTAGCGGGAGCCTACGAGCAGTACTTC

clone_size: -
cdr3_length: 14
j_call: TRBJ2-7
d_call: -
v_call: TRBV29-1
cdr3_aa: CSVDGLGGSYEQYF
cdr3_nt: TGCAGCGTTGATGGGCTAGGGGGCTCCTACGAGCAGTACTTC

clone_size: -
cdr3_length: 14
j_call: TRBJ1-2
d_call: TRBD1
v_call: TRBV28
cdr3_aa: CASSPDRGGYGYTF
cdr3_nt: TGTGCCAGCAGTCCGGACAGGGGAGGCTATGGCTACACCTTC

clone_size: once
cdr3_length: 14
j_call: TRBJ1-6
d_call: TRBD1
v_call: TRBV6-7
cdr3_aa: CASSYGQGPSPLHF
cdr3_nt: TGTGCCAGCAGTTACGGACAGGGGCCTTCACCCCTCCACTTT

clone_size: -
cdr3_length: 15
j_call: TRBJ1-5
d_call: -
v_call: TRBV4-2
cdr3_aa: CASSQVSGQDQPQHF
cdr3_nt: TGTGCCAGCAGCCAAGTGTCAGGGCAAGATCAGCCCCAGCATTTT

clone_size: -
cdr3_length: 13
j_call: TRBJ1-1
d_call: -
v_call: TRBV30
cdr3_aa: CAWRYRENTEAFF
cdr3_nt: TGTGCCTGGAGATACAGGGAGAACACTGAAGCTTTCTTT

clone_size: -
cdr3_length: 15
j_call: TRBJ1-5
d_call: -
v_call: TRBV19
cdr3_aa: CASSMDGAVGQPQHF
cdr3_nt: TGTGCCAGTAGTATGGACGGGGCTGTTGGGCAGCCCCAGCATTTT

clone_size: -
cdr3_length: 16
j_call: TRBJ2-5
d_call: TRBD2
v_call: TRBV11-2
cdr3_aa: CASTSGGSGNTLAQYF
cdr3_nt: TGTGCCAGCACCTCTGGAGGTAGCGGGAATACGTTGGCCCAGTACTTC

clone_size: -
cdr3_length: 13
j_call: TRBJ2-1
d_call: -
v_call: TRBV18
cdr3_aa: CASSTSPDNEQFF
cdr3_nt: TGTGCCAGCTCAACTTCGCCCGACAATGAGCAGTTCTTC

clone_size: -
cdr3_length: 14
j_call: TRBJ1-6
d_call: -
v_call: TRBV2
cdr3_aa: CASSPRLSNSPLHF
cdr3_nt: TGTGCCAGCAGCCCGAGACTGAGTAATTCACCCCTCCACTTT

clone_size: -
cdr3_length: 13
j_call: TRBJ2-1
d_call: -
v_call: TRBV30
cdr3_aa: CAWWEGVGNEQFF
cdr3_nt: TGTGCCTGGTGGGAGGGGGTGGGCAATGAGCAGTTCTTC

clone_size: -
cdr3_length: 11
j_call: TRBJ2-7
d_call: -
v_call: TRBV27
cdr3_aa: CASSWGHEQYF
cdr3_nt: TGTGCCAGCAGTTGGGGCCACGAGCAGTACTTC

clone_size: -
cdr3_length: 16
j_call: TRBJ1-2
d_call: -
v_call: TRBV28
cdr3_aa: CASKSSPGTGSYGYTF
cdr3_nt: TGTGCCAGCAAGTCCAGCCCCGGGACGGGGTCTTATGGCTACACCTTC

clone_size: -
cdr3_length: 12
j_call: TRBJ2-2
d_call: -
v_call: TRBV18
cdr3_aa: CASSPVTGELFF
cdr3_nt: TGTGCCAGCTCACCAGTCACCGGGGAGCTGTTTTTT

clone_size: -
cdr3_length: 15
j_call: TRBJ2-2
d_call: TRBD1
v_call: TRBV6-6
cdr3_aa: CASSSTGENTGELFF
cdr3_nt: TGTGCCAGCAGTTCGACAGGGGAGAACACCGGGGAGCTGTTTTTT

clone_size: -
cdr3_length: 15
j_call: TRBJ2-3
d_call: TRBD2
v_call: TRBV7-2
cdr3_aa: CASSSTSGGGDTQYF
cdr3_nt: TGTGCCAGCAGCTCGACTAGCGGGGGAGGGGATACGCAGTATTTT

clone_size: -
cdr3_length: 15
j_call: TRBJ1-5
d_call: -
v_call: TRBV7-8
cdr3_aa: CASSSVMRGDQPQHF
cdr3_nt: TGTGCCAGCAGCTCGGTCATGAGGGGGGATCAGCCCCAGCATTTT

clone_size: -
cdr3_length: 14
j_call: TRBJ1-2
d_call: TRBD1
v_call: TRBV30
cdr3_aa: CAWSFRDRGHGYTF
cdr3_nt: TGTGCCTGGAGTTTCCGGGACAGGGGGCATGGCTACACCTTC

clone_size: -
cdr3_length: 16
j_call: TRBJ2-7
d_call: -
v_call: TRBV9
cdr3_aa: CASSVGVVGEPYEQYF
cdr3_nt: TGTGCCAGCAGCGTAGGTGTGGTGGGGGAGCCCTACGAGCAGTACTTC

clone_size: -
cdr3_length: 15
j_call: TRBJ1-2
d_call: -
v_call: TRBV19
cdr3_aa: CASSFLQPGLDGYTF
cdr3_nt: TGTGCCAGTAGTTTCCTACAACCAGGGTTGGATGGCTACACCTTC

clone_size: -
cdr3_length: 16
j_call: TRBJ2-7
d_call: -
v_call: TRBV7-9
cdr3_aa: CASSLLIYGGGDEQYF
cdr3_nt: TGTGCCAGCAGCTTATTAATTTACGGGGGCGGGGACGAGCAGTACTTC

clone_size: -
cdr3_length: 14
j_call: TRBJ2-3
d_call: -
v_call: TRBV5-1
cdr3_aa: CASSLGGSTDTQYF
cdr3_nt: TGCGCCAGCAGCTTGGGGGGTAGCACAGATACGCAGTATTTT

clone_size: -
cdr3_length: 14
j_call: TRBJ2-7
d_call: TRBD1
v_call: TRBV28
cdr3_aa: CASSGTGMSYEQYF
cdr3_nt: TGTGCCAGCAGCGGGACAGGGATGTCCTACGAGCAGTACTTC

clone_size: -
cdr3_length: 15
j_call: TRBJ1-3
d_call: -
v_call: TRBV6-5
cdr3_aa: CASRLTAATGNTIYF
cdr3_nt: TGTGCCAGCAGGCTTACAGCCGCGACTGGAAACACCATATATTTT

clone_size: -
cdr3_length: 15
j_call: TRBJ2-2
d_call: TRBD2
v_call: TRBV9
cdr3_aa: CASSEGTSDAGELFF
cdr3_nt: TGTGCCAGCAGTGAGGGGACTAGCGACGCCGGGGAGCTGTTTTTT

clone_size: -
cdr3_length: 20
j_call: TRBJ2-3
d_call: TRBD2
v_call: TRBV28
cdr3_aa: CASTSVRGGLAGGRTDTQYF
cdr3_nt: TGTGCCAGCACCTCAGTTCGGGGAGGTCTAGCGGGAGGACGCACAGATACGCAGTATTTT

clone_size: -
cdr3_length: 16
j_call: TRBJ2-1
d_call: TRBD1
v_call: TRBV5-1
cdr3_aa: CASSLEGTGQTNEQFF
cdr3_nt: TGCGCCAGCAGCTTGGAGGGGACGGGACAGACCAATGAGCAGTTCTTC

clone_size: -
cdr3_length: 15
j_call: TRBJ2-1
d_call: TRBD2
v_call: TRBV27
cdr3_aa: CASSLAGGSYNEQFF
cdr3_nt: TGTGCCAGCAGCTTAGCGGGAGGGTCCTACAATGAGCAGTTCTTC

clone_size: -
cdr3_length: 15
j_call: TRBJ1-2
d_call: -
v_call: TRBV6-1
cdr3_aa: CASSENWGGDYGYTF
cdr3_nt: TGTGCCAGCAGTGAAAATTGGGGGGGCGACTATGGCTACACCTTC